The rows below give T cell receptor beta chains drawn from one sample of a study of cytomegalovirus exposure and HLA in healthy donors. TCRdb's table, derived via immunoSEQ multiplex PCR, lists solely in-frame clones and lacks some. The data hold approximately 60,000 clones, with 95% observed a single time. Sequenced sample: PBMCs. These receptors originate from a woman aged 18-29 years in good health and CMV-seropositive. Both conserved end residues are part of each CDR3. The D gene is left open where the match is weak. Size values are once, few and many counts, or a class for expanded clones, and some rows have none.

clone_size: NA; j_call: TRBJ2-5; d_call: NA; v_call: TRBV27; cdr3_nt: TGTGCCAGCAGTTCCTGGACAGCACAAGAGACCCAGTACTTC; cdr3_aa: CASSSWTAQETQYF
clone_size: NA; j_call: TRBJ2-7; d_call: TRBD1; v_call: TRBV25-1; cdr3_nt: TGTGCCAGCAGTGAAATAGGGGGCACCTACGAGCAGTACTTC; cdr3_aa: CASSEIGGTYEQYF
clone_size: NA; j_call: TRBJ2-7; d_call: NA; v_call: TRBV18; cdr3_nt: TGTGCCAGCTCACCACAAAGCGGAACCTACGAGCAGTACTTC; cdr3_aa: CASSPQSGTYEQYF
clone_size: NA; j_call: TRBJ1-2; d_call: TRBD1; v_call: TRBV30; cdr3_nt: TGTGCCTGGAAAGGGGGCAGGTATGGCTACACCTTC; cdr3_aa: CAWKGGRYGYTF
clone_size: once; j_call: TRBJ1-2; d_call: NA; v_call: TRBV6-5; cdr3_nt: TGTGCCAGCAGTACCAATCGGGGGGCTGCTGGCTACACCTTC; cdr3_aa: CASSTNRGAAGYTF
clone_size: once; j_call: TRBJ2-6; d_call: TRBD1; v_call: TRBV19; cdr3_nt: TGTGCGACTACGGGACAGACATCTGGGGCCAACGTCCTGACTTTC; cdr3_aa: CATTGQTSGANVLTF
clone_size: NA; j_call: TRBJ1-2; d_call: TRBD1; v_call: TRBV7-2; cdr3_nt: TGTATTGCGGGACAGGGCCCTAACTATGGCTACACCTTC; cdr3_aa: CIAGQGPNYGYTF
clone_size: NA; j_call: TRBJ1-1; d_call: NA; v_call: TRBV18; cdr3_nt: TGTGCCAGCTCACTAGCACCGGGAGTTATGGACGGTACTGAAGCTTTCTTT; cdr3_aa: CASSLAPGVMDGTEAFF
clone_size: NA; j_call: TRBJ2-3; d_call: TRBD1; v_call: TRBV29-1; cdr3_nt: TGCAGCGCCCCGGGACAGGGAGGGAGGTTGCCCACAGATACGCAGTATTTT; cdr3_aa: CSAPGQGGRLPTDTQYF
clone_size: few; j_call: TRBJ2-7; d_call: TRBD1; v_call: TRBV15; cdr3_nt: TGTGCCACCAGCCCGACAGGGAACTACGAGCAGTACTTC; cdr3_aa: CATSPTGNYEQYF
clone_size: NA; j_call: TRBJ1-2; d_call: NA; v_call: TRBV7-8; cdr3_nt: TGTGCCAGCAGCTTAGAACAGGGTGGGAGCTACACCTTC; cdr3_aa: CASSLEQGGSYTF
clone_size: NA; j_call: TRBJ1-2; d_call: NA; v_call: TRBV15; cdr3_nt: TGTGCCACCAGCAGAGGTTTGGTCAGGAGGGCCTTC; cdr3_aa: CATSRGLVRRAF
clone_size: NA; j_call: TRBJ2-7; d_call: NA; v_call: TRBV14; cdr3_nt: TGTGCCAGCAGCCAAGGCAGGGACGAGCAGTACTTC; cdr3_aa: CASSQGRDEQYF
clone_size: once; j_call: TRBJ1-1; d_call: NA; v_call: TRBV9; cdr3_nt: TGTGCCAGCAGCGTAGACTGGAGGACTGAAGCTTTCTTT; cdr3_aa: CASSVDWRTEAFF
clone_size: NA; j_call: TRBJ2-3; d_call: TRBD2; v_call: TRBV10-1; cdr3_nt: TGCGCCAGCAGTGGTTCGACTAGCGGGTCAGATACGCAGTATTTT; cdr3_aa: CASSGSTSGSDTQYF
clone_size: once; j_call: TRBJ2-5; d_call: TRBD1; v_call: TRBV7-2; cdr3_nt: TGTGCCAGCAGCTCCCCAGGGGGCTGGGAGACCCAGTACTTC; cdr3_aa: CASSSPGGWETQYF
clone_size: NA; j_call: TRBJ2-5; d_call: NA; v_call: TRBV28; cdr3_nt: TGTGCCAGCAGTTTGACATTATGGGAGACCCAGTACTTC; cdr3_aa: CASSLTLWETQYF
clone_size: NA; j_call: TRBJ1-5; d_call: NA; v_call: TRBV30; cdr3_nt: TGTGCCTGGTCAGATAGCAATCAGCCCCAGCATTTT; cdr3_aa: CAWSDSNQPQHF
clone_size: NA; j_call: TRBJ2-7; d_call: NA; v_call: TRBV2; cdr3_nt: TGTGCCAGCAGTGAAGGGCGGGATGGTTACGAGCAGTACTTC; cdr3_aa: CASSEGRDGYEQYF
clone_size: NA; j_call: TRBJ1-2; d_call: NA; v_call: TRBV28; cdr3_nt: TGTGCCAGCACTCCTGGCCTGGCGGTAAGCTACACCTTC; cdr3_aa: CASTPGLAVSYTF
clone_size: NA; j_call: TRBJ1-4; d_call: NA; v_call: TRBV7-6; cdr3_nt: TGTGCCAGCAGGCCCACAGCGGCTACTAATGAAAAACTGTTTTTT; cdr3_aa: CASRPTAATNEKLFF
clone_size: NA; j_call: TRBJ2-3; d_call: TRBD2; v_call: TRBV28; cdr3_nt: TGTGCCAGCAGCCTAAGCGGGGGGGCCCCCACAGATACGCAGTATTTT; cdr3_aa: CASSLSGGAPTDTQYF
clone_size: NA; j_call: TRBJ1-1; d_call: NA; v_call: TRBV18; cdr3_nt: TGTGCCAGCTCACCATTTTCGGGAGGGGACACTGAAGCTTTCTTT; cdr3_aa: CASSPFSGGDTEAFF
clone_size: once; j_call: TRBJ2-5; d_call: TRBD1; v_call: TRBV30; cdr3_nt: TGTGCCTGGACCCCAGGGGGTGAGACCCAGTACTTC; cdr3_aa: CAWTPGGETQYF
clone_size: NA; j_call: TRBJ2-5; d_call: NA; v_call: TRBV10-3; cdr3_nt: TGTGCCATCAGTGCCTTCCCTGCGGGGGCCGGTCAAGAGACCCAGTACTTC; cdr3_aa: CAISAFPAGAGQETQYF
clone_size: NA; j_call: TRBJ1-1; d_call: TRBD1; v_call: TRBV6-1; cdr3_nt: TGTGCCAGCAGCCCGGGACAGAGAAACACTGAAGCTTTCTTT; cdr3_aa: CASSPGQRNTEAFF
clone_size: NA; j_call: TRBJ2-7; d_call: NA; v_call: TRBV4-1; cdr3_nt: TGCGCCAGCAGCCCAAGGGCGGGGAGCTCCTACGAGCAGTACTTC; cdr3_aa: CASSPRAGSSYEQYF
clone_size: NA; j_call: TRBJ2-5; d_call: TRBD1; v_call: TRBV5-4; cdr3_nt: TGTGCCAGCAGCCCGGGGACAGGGAACCAGTACTTC; cdr3_aa: CASSPGTGNQYF
clone_size: NA; j_call: TRBJ2-1; d_call: TRBD2; v_call: TRBV27; cdr3_nt: TGTGCCAGCAACCAGTACTCGGGAGGGCCTCTCAATGAGCAGTTCTTC; cdr3_aa: CASNQYSGGPLNEQFF
clone_size: medium-sized; j_call: TRBJ2-5; d_call: TRBD2; v_call: TRBV29-1; cdr3_nt: TGCAGCGTTTCTAGCGGGGGGGAGTGGGAGACCCAGTACTTC; cdr3_aa: CSVSSGGEWETQYF
clone_size: medium-sized; j_call: TRBJ1-5; d_call: NA; v_call: TRBV27; cdr3_nt: TGTGCCAGCGGGCCCAATGTTAGCAATCAGCCCCAGCATTTT; cdr3_aa: CASGPNVSNQPQHF
clone_size: NA; j_call: TRBJ2-3; d_call: NA; v_call: TRBV6-4; cdr3_nt: TGTGCCAGCAGTGACTCGGCAAGTAGCACAGATACGCAGTATTTT; cdr3_aa: CASSDSASSTDTQYF
clone_size: NA; j_call: TRBJ2-2; d_call: NA; v_call: TRBV5-1; cdr3_nt: TGCGCCAGCAGCTATCGGGTGGGCACCGGGGAGCTGTTTTTT; cdr3_aa: CASSYRVGTGELFF
clone_size: NA; j_call: TRBJ1-2; d_call: NA; v_call: TRBV5-6; cdr3_nt: TGTGCCAGCAGCTTGGCCGCGGGGCGAGGCTACACCTTC; cdr3_aa: CASSLAAGRGYTF
clone_size: NA; j_call: TRBJ1-2; d_call: TRBD1; v_call: TRBV29-1; cdr3_nt: TGCAGCGTTGTTCTACAGGGGATAATGAACTATGGCTACACCTTC; cdr3_aa: CSVVLQGIMNYGYTF
clone_size: NA; j_call: TRBJ1-2; d_call: NA; v_call: TRBV6-5; cdr3_nt: TGTGCCAGCAGCAGGCGCGGGCTGGACTATGGCTACACCTTC; cdr3_aa: CASSRRGLDYGYTF
clone_size: NA; j_call: TRBJ1-2; d_call: TRBD1; v_call: TRBV5-6; cdr3_nt: TGTGCCAGCAGCTTGGGACAGGGAGCGGGCTATGGCTACACCTTC; cdr3_aa: CASSLGQGAGYGYTF
clone_size: NA; j_call: TRBJ1-6; d_call: NA; v_call: TRBV19; cdr3_nt: TGTGCCAGTAGTATAGGGGGCCACCTAACACCCCTCCACTTT; cdr3_aa: CASSIGGHLTPLHF
clone_size: NA; j_call: TRBJ2-1; d_call: NA; v_call: TRBV4-2; cdr3_nt: TGTGCCAGCAGCCAAGAACCGACTGGCTCCTTTTTCTCCTACAATGAGCAGTTCTTC; cdr3_aa: CASSQEPTGSFFSYNEQFF
clone_size: NA; j_call: TRBJ2-7; d_call: NA; v_call: TRBV27; cdr3_nt: TGTGCCAGCAAAGAACACCAAAGCTCCTACGAGCAGTACTTC; cdr3_aa: CASKEHQSSYEQYF
clone_size: NA; j_call: TRBJ2-5; d_call: NA; v_call: TRBV27; cdr3_nt: TGTGCCAGCAGCTCTGGCTGGGGAACAGGTCAAGAGACCCAGTACTTC; cdr3_aa: CASSSGWGTGQETQYF
clone_size: NA; j_call: TRBJ1-2; d_call: NA; v_call: TRBV2; cdr3_nt: TGTGCCAGCCGGTATAGCTATGGCTACACCTTC; cdr3_aa: CASRYSYGYTF
clone_size: NA; j_call: TRBJ1-1; d_call: NA; v_call: TRBV29-1; cdr3_nt: TGCAGCGGGTCACTAGGAGGGAACACTGAAGCTTTCTTT; cdr3_aa: CSGSLGGNTEAFF
clone_size: NA; j_call: TRBJ1-6; d_call: NA; v_call: TRBV19; cdr3_nt: TGTGCCTCAACAGGGTTTAATAATTCACCCCTCCACTTT; cdr3_aa: CASTGFNNSPLHF
clone_size: NA; j_call: TRBJ2-1; d_call: TRBD2; v_call: TRBV9; cdr3_nt: TGTGCCAGTGGACTAGCGGGAATTAGCTCCTACAATGAGCAGTTCTTC; cdr3_aa: CASGLAGISSYNEQFF
clone_size: NA; j_call: TRBJ2-1; d_call: TRBD2; v_call: TRBV27; cdr3_nt: TGTGCCAGCAGCCCCGACCTTGGACTAGCGAGGTACAATGAGCAGTTCTTC; cdr3_aa: CASSPDLGLARYNEQFF
clone_size: NA; j_call: TRBJ2-3; d_call: NA; v_call: TRBV5-1; cdr3_nt: TGCGCCAGCAGCCGGGGTACCACAGATACGCAGTATTTT; cdr3_aa: CASSRGTTDTQYF
clone_size: NA; j_call: TRBJ1-4; d_call: NA; v_call: TRBV6-5; cdr3_nt: TGTGCCAGCAGCCCGACAGCAACTAATGAAAAACTGTTTTTT; cdr3_aa: CASSPTATNEKLFF
clone_size: NA; j_call: TRBJ1-1; d_call: TRBD1; v_call: TRBV9; cdr3_nt: TGTGCCAGCAGCGCTGGGACAGTGGAGGGGAACACTGAAGCTTTCTTT; cdr3_aa: CASSAGTVEGNTEAFF
clone_size: NA; j_call: TRBJ2-3; d_call: NA; v_call: TRBV13; cdr3_nt: TGTGCCAGCAGCCCACGGTTCACAGATACGCAGTATTTT; cdr3_aa: CASSPRFTDTQYF
clone_size: NA; j_call: TRBJ1-2; d_call: NA; v_call: TRBV14; cdr3_nt: TGTGCCAGCAGCCAAAGTCGGGGTAACTATGGCTACACCTTC; cdr3_aa: CASSQSRGNYGYTF
clone_size: NA; j_call: TRBJ2-7; d_call: NA; v_call: TRBV18; cdr3_nt: TGTGCCAGCTCACCAGAGAAGCGGCAGTACTTC; cdr3_aa: CASSPEKRQYF
clone_size: NA; j_call: TRBJ1-1; d_call: NA; v_call: TRBV5-1; cdr3_nt: TGCGCCAGCGGCCCAGGGCGGGGAGTTGGCACTGAAGCTTTCTTT; cdr3_aa: CASGPGRGVGTEAFF
clone_size: NA; j_call: TRBJ2-1; d_call: NA; v_call: TRBV7-2; cdr3_nt: TGTGCCAGCAGCTTACTTAACAGGCGCCAGTTCTTC; cdr3_aa: CASSLLNRRQFF
clone_size: NA; j_call: TRBJ2-1; d_call: NA; v_call: TRBV19; cdr3_nt: TGTGCCAGTAGTCGCTGGAGCGGATACAATGAGCAGTTCTTC; cdr3_aa: CASSRWSGYNEQFF
clone_size: NA; j_call: TRBJ2-3; d_call: TRBD2; v_call: TRBV5-1; cdr3_nt: TGCGCCAGCAGCTCCCCTAGCGGGAGTGTGGATACGCAGTATTTT; cdr3_aa: CASSSPSGSVDTQYF
clone_size: few; j_call: TRBJ2-1; d_call: TRBD2; v_call: TRBV5-6; cdr3_nt: TGTGCCAGCAGCTTGGGACTAGCGGGGGGGAATGAGCAGTTCTTC; cdr3_aa: CASSLGLAGGNEQFF
clone_size: NA; j_call: TRBJ1-4; d_call: TRBD1; v_call: TRBV27; cdr3_nt: TGTGCCAGCAGTTCACTCGCCGGAGGACAGGGGGTTGAAAAACTGTTTTTT; cdr3_aa: CASSSLAGGQGVEKLFF